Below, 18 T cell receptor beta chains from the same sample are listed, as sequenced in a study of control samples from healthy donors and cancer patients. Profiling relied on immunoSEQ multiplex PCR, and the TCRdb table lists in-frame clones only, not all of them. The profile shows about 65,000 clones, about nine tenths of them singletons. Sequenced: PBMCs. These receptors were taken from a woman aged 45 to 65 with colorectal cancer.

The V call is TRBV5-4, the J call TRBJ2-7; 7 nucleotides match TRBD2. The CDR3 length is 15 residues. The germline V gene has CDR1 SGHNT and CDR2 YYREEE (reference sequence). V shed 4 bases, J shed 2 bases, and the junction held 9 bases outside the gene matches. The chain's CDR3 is CASSPSGVRPYEQYF. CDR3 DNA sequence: TGTGCCAGCAGCCCGAGCGGGGTCCGGCCCTACGAGCAGTACTTC.

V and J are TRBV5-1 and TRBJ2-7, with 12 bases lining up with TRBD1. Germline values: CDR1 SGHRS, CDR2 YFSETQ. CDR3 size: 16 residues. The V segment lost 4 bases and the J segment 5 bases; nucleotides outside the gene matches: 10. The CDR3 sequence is CASSLTGQGAINEQYF. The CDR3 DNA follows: TGCGCCAGCAGCCTTACGGGACAGGGGGCGATCAACGAGCAGTACTTC.

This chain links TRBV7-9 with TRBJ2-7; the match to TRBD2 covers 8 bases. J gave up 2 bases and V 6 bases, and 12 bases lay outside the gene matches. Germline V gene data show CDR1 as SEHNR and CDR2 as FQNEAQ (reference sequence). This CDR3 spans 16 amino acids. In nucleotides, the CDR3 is TGTGCCAGCAGTCCAAAAGCGGGGGCGGGAACCTACGAGCAGTACTTC. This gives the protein CASSPKAGAGTYEQYF. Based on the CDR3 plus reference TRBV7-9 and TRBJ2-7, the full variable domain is DTGVSQNPRHKITKRGQNVTFRCDPISEHNRLYWYRQTLGQGPEFLTYFQNEAQLEKSRLLSDRFSAERPKGSFSTLEIQRTEQGDSAMYLCASSPKAGAGTYEQYFGPGTRLTVT.

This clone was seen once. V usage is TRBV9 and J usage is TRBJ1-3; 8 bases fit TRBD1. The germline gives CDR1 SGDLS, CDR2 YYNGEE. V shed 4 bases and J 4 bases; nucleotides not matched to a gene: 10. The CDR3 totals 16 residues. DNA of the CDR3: TGTGCCAGCAGCCCCCTTCCAGGGGGCTACGGAAACACCATATATTTT. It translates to CASSPLPGGYGNTIYF.

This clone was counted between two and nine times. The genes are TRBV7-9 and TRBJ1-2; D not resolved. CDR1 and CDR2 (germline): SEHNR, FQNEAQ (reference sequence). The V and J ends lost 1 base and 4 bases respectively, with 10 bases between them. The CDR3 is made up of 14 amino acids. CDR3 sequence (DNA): TGTGCCAGCAGCTTAGAGGCGGGAACCTATGGCTACACCTTC. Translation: CASSLEAGTYGYTF.

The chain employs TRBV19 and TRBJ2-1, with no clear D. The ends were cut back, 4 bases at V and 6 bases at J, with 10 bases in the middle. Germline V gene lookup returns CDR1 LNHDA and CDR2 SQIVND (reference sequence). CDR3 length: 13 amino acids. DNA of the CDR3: TGTGCCAGTAGTAGGGCAACCAGCAATGAGCAGTTCTTC. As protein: CASSRATSNEQFF.

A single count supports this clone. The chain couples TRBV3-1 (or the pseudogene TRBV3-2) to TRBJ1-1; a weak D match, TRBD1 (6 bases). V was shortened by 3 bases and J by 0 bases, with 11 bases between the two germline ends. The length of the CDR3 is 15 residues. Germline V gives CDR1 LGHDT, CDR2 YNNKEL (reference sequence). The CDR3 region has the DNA TGTGCCAGCAGCCAGAAGGACAGAATGAACACTGAAGCTTTCTTT. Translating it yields CASSQKDRMNTEAFF.

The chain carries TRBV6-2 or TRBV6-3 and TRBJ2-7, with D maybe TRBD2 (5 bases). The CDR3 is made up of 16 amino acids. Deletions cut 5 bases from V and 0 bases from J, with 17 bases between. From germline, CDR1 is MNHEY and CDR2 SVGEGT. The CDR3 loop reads CASSDSPREGSYEQYF. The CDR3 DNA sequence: TGTGCCAGCAGTGATTCACCCCGGGAAGGCTCCTACGAGCAGTACTTC.

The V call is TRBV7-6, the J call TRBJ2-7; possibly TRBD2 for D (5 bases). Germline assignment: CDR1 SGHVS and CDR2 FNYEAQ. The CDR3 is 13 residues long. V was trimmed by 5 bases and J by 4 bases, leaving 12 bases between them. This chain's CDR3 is CASSVLREYEQYF. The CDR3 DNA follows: TGTGCCAGCAGCGTCCTTAGGGAGTACGAGCAGTACTTC.

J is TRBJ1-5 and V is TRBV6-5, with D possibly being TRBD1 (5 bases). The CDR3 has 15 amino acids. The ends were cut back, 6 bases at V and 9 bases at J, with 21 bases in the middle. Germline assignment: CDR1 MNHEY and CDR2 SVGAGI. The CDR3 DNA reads TGTGCCAGCAGCCAATCGAGGGGCCCTCAGTGGCCCCAGCATTTT. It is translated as CASSQSRGPQWPQHF.

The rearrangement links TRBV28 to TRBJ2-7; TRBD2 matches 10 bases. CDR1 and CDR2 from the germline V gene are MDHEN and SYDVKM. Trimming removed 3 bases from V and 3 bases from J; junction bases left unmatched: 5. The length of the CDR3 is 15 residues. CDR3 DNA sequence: TGTGCCAGCAGTTTCACGGGACTAGCGAGCTACGAGCAGTACTTC. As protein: CASSFTGLASYEQYF. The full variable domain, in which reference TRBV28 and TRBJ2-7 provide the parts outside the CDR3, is DVKVTQSSRYLVKRTGEKVFLECVQDMDHENMFWYRQDPGLGLRLIYFSYDVKMKEKGDIPEGYSVSREKKERFSLILESASTNQTSMYLCASSFTGLASYEQYFGPGTRLTVT.

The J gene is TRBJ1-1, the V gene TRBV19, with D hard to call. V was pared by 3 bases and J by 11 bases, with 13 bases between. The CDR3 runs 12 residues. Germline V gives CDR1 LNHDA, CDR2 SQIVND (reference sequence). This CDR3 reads CASSIQSSGAFF. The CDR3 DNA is TGTGCCAGTAGTATCCAAAGCTCCGGGGCTTTCTTT.

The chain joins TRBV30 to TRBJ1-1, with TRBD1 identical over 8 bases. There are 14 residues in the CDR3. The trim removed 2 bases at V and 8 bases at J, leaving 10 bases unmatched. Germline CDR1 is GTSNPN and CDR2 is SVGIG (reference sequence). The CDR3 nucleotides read TGTGCCTGGAGTCGGAGGGGTACAGGGGGGGAAGCTTTCTTT. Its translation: CAWSRRGTGGEAFF.

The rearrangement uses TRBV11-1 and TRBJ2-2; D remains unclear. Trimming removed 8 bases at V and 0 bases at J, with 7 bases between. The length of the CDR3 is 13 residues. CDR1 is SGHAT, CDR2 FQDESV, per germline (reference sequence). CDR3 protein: CASRQANTGELFF. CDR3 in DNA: TGTGCCAGCCGGCAGGCGAACACCGGGGAGCTGTTTTTT.

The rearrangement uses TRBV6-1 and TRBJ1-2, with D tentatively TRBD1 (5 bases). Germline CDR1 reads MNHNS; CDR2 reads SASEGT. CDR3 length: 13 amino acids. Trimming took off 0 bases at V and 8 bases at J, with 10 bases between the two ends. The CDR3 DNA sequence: TGTGCCAGCAGTGAAGCGTGGGGGACCGGCTACACCTTC. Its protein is CASSEAWGTGYTF.

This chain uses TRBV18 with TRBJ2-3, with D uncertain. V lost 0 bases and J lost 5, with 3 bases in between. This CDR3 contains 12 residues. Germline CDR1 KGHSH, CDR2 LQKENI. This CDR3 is CASSPPIDTQYF. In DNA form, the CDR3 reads TGTGCCAGCTCACCACCGATAGATACGCAGTATTTT. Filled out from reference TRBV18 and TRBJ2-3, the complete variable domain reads NAGVMQNPRHLVRRRGQEARLRCSPMKGHSHVYWYRQLPEEGLKFMVYLQKENIIDESGMPKERFSAEFPKEGPSILRIQQVVRGDSAAYFCASSPPIDTQYFGPGTRLTVL.

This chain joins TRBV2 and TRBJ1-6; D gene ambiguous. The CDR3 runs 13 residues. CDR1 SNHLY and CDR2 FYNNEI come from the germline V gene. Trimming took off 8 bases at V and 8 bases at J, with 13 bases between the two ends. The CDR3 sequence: CASCAQPDSPLHF. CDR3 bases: TGTGCCAGCTGCGCTCAACCCGATTCACCCCTCCACTTT.

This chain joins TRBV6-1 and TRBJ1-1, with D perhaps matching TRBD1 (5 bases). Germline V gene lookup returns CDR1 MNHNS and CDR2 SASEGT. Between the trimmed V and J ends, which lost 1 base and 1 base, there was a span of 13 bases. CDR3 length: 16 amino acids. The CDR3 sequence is CASSEGAGFTNTEAFF. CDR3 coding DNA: TGTGCCAGCAGTGAAGGGGCAGGGTTCACGAACACTGAAGCTTTCTTT.